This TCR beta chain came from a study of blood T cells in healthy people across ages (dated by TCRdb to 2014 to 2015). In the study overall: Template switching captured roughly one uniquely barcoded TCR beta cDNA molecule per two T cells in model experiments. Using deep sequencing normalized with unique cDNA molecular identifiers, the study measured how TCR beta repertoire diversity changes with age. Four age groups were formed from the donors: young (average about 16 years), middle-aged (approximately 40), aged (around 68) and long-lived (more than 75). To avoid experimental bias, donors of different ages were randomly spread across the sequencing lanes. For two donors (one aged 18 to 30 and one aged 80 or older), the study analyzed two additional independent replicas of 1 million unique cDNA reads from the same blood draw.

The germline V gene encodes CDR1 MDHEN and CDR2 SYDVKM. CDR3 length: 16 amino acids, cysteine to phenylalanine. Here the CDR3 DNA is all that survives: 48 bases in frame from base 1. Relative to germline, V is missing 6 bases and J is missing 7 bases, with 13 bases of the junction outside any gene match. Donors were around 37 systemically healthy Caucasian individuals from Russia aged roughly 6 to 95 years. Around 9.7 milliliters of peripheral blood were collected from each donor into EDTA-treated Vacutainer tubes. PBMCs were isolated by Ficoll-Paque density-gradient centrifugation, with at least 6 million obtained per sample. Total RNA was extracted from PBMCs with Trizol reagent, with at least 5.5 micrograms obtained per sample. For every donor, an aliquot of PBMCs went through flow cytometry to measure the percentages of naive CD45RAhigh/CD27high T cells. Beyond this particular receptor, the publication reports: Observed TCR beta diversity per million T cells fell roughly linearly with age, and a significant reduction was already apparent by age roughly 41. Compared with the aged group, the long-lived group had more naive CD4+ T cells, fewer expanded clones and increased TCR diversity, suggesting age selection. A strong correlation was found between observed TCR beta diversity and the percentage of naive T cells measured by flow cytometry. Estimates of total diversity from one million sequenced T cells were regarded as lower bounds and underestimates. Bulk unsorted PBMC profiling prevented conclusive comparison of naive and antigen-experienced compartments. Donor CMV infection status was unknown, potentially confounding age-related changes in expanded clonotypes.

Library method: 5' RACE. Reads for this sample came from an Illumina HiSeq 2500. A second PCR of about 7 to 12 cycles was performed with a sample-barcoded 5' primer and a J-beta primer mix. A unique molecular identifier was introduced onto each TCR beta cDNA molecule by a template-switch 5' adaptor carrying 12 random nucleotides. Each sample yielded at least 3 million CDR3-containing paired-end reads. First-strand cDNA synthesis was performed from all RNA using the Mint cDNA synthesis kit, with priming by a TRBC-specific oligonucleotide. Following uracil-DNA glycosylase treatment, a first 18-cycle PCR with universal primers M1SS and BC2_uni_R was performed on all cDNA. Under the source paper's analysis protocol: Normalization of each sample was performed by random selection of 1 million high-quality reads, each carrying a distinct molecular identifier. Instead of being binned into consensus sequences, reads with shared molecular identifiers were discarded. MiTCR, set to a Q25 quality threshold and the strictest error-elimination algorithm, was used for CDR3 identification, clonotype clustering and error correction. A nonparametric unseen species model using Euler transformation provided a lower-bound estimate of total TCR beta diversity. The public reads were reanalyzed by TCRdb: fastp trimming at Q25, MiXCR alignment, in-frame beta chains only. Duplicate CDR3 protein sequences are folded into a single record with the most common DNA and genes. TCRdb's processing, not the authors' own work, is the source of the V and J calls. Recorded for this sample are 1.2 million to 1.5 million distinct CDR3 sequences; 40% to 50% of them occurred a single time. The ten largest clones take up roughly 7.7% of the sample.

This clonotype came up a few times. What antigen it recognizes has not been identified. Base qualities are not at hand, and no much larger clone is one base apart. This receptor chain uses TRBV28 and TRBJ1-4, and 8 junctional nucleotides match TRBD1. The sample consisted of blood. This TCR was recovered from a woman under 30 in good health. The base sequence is TGTGCCAGCAGCCTCTGGGGGTCTGGACAGGGTGAAAAACTGTTTTTT. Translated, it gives CASSLWGSGQGEKLFF.